Each of the 23 T cell receptor beta chains below was sequenced from the same sample in a study of blood T cell repertoires in COVID-19. Using immunoSEQ multiplex PCR, the repertoire was profiled, and TCRdb retains in-frame clones only, with some absent. The data hold fewer than 350,000 clones, with 88% observed a single time. Sequences were obtained from PBMCs or T cells enriched from blood (not recorded which). The origin of the receptors is a woman aged 25 to 39 who had recovered from COVID-19.

The chain recombines TRBV11-1 with TRBJ1-4; D not resolved. V lost 5 bases, J lost 5 bases, and 12 bases lay in between. From germline, CDR1 is SGHAT and CDR2 FQDESV (reference sequence). The CDR3 contains 14 residues. The CDR3 DNA reads as TGTGCCAGCAGCCGCCGGACGGGAAATGAAAAACTGTTTTTT. Translating it yields CASSRRTGNEKLFF.

The chain recombines TRBV7-6 with TRBJ2-1; 8 bases are shared with TRBD2. V lost 5 bases to trimming and J lost 0 bases; unmatched junction nucleotides: 9. In germline, CDR1 is SGHVS, CDR2 FNYEAQ. This CDR3 has 17 amino acids. The DNA of the CDR3 is TGTGCCAGCAGCCTTAGATCGGGGACTAGCTCCTACAATGAGCAGTTCTTC. Translating it yields CASSLRSGTSSYNEQFF.

CDR3 in amino acids: CASSLLSSYNSPLHF. The DNA of the CDR3 is TGTGCCAGCAGTTTACTAAGCTCCTATAATTCACCCCTCCACTTT. The genes are TRBV28 and TRBJ1-6; D call uncertain. Germline lookup yields CDR1 MDHEN and CDR2 SYDVKM. This CDR3 is built from 15 residues. Trimming stripped 2 bases from V and 0 bases from J, with 5 bases between. Using reference TRBV28 and TRBJ1-6 for the parts outside the CDR3, the full variable domain is DVKVTQSSRYLVKRTGEKVFLECVQDMDHENMFWYRQDPGLGLRLIYFSYDVKMKEKGDIPEGYSVSREKKERFSLILESASTNQTSMYLCASSLLSSYNSPLHFGNGTRLTVT.

The gene calls are TRBV4-2 and TRBJ1-4; TRBD1 matches at 8 bases. The germline gives CDR1 LGHNA, CDR2 YNFKEQ. J lost 7 bases, V lost 2 bases, and 3 bases had no gene match. There are 14 residues in the CDR3. The CDR3 coding sequence is TGTGCCAGCAGCCAACGAACAGGGGGTGAAAAACTGTTTTTT. It encodes CASSQRTGGEKLFF.

The V call is TRBV6-1, the J call TRBJ2-5; the match to TRBD2 covers 7 bases. Germline values: CDR1 MNHNS, CDR2 SASEGT. Germline trimming cut 1 base from V and 7 bases from J; bases unmatched to any gene: 6. This CDR3 spans 14 amino acids. The CDR3 region is CASSEGGGGRTQYF. In nucleotides, the CDR3 is TGTGCCAGCAGTGAAGGCGGGGGTGGTAGGACCCAGTACTTC.

The V and J genes are TRBV9 and TRBJ2-3; 9 bases align to TRBD2. There are 19 residues in the CDR3. CDR1 SGDLS and CDR2 YYNGEE come from the germline V gene. J was trimmed by 1 base and V by 0 bases; bases with no gene match: 12. DNA for the CDR3: TGTGCCAGCAGCGTAGCCCACCGCGGGGGGGCCGACGGCACAGATACGCAGTATTTT. Residues: CASSVAHRGGADGTDTQYF.

V gene TRBV29-1 combines with J gene TRBJ1-1; D gene unclear. The CDR3 sequence is 13 residues long. Germline lookup yields CDR1 SQVTM and CDR2 ANQGSEA. Trimming shortened V by 7 bases and J by 0 bases, and 12 bases separated the two germline ends. In DNA form, the CDR3 reads TGCAGCGGTCACAGAACAATGAACACTGAAGCTTTCTTT. Protein: CSGHRTMNTEAFF.

The chain employs TRBV27 and TRBJ2-1, with TRBD1 as a possible D gene (6 bases). This CDR3 contains 15 residues. Deletions cut 2 bases from V and 8 bases from J, with 16 bases between. Germline-derived CDR1 and CDR2 are MNHEY and SMNVEV (reference sequence). The CDR3 DNA sequence: TGTGCCAGCAGTTTAGTTCGACAGGAATGGGATGAGCAGTTCTTC. Encoded protein: CASSLVRQEWDEQFF.

The chain employs TRBV27 and TRBJ1-4; perhaps TRBD1 as D (6 bases). V was trimmed by 5 bases and J by 6 bases, leaving 16 bases between them. Germline V lookup: CDR1 MNHEY, CDR2 SMNVEV (reference sequence). CDR3 size: 15 residues. The CDR3 protein is CASSRTGSIYEKLFF. Here the CDR3 DNA reads TGTGCCAGCAGTCGCACAGGGTCCATATATGAAAAACTGTTTTTT. Together with reference TRBV27 and TRBJ1-4, the CDR3 gives the full variable domain: EAQVTQNPRYLITVTGKKLTVTCSQNMNHEYMSWYRQDPGLGLRQIYYSMNVEVTDKGDVPEGYKVSRKEKRNFPLILESPSPNQTSLYFCASSRTGSIYEKLFFGSGTQLSVL.

This clone was seen just once. This chain joins TRBV7-2 and TRBJ2-5, with TRBD2 as a possible D gene (5 bases). The CDR3 is 14 amino acids. V lost 7 bases, J lost 2 bases, and 14 bases lay in between. Germline CDR1 and CDR2: SGHTA and FQGNSA. CDR3 bases: TGTGCCAGCACCCCCCCGGGGATACAAGAGACCCAGTACTTC. This sequence encodes CASTPPGIQETQYF.

The V call is TRBV11-2, the J call TRBJ1-4, with D possibly TRBD1 on 5 matching bases. This CDR3 comprises 14 residues. Looked up from germline, CDR1 is SGHAT and CDR2 is FQNNGV. Trimming cost V 6 bases and J 8 bases, with 16 bases left between them. The CDR3: CASRSLGGSEKLFF. The CDR3, as DNA: TGTGCCAGCAGGTCTCTGGGGGGTTCGGAAAAACTGTTTTTT.

The rearrangement links TRBV2 to TRBJ1-5; a weak D match, TRBD1 (6 bases). The CDR3 has 12 amino acids. The V gene lost 2 bases and the J gene lost 7 bases, with 6 bases spanning the gap. CDR1 is SNHLY, CDR2 FYNNEI, per germline. CDR3 in amino acids: CASSEQGQPQHF. Written as DNA, the CDR3 is TGTGCCAGCAGTGAACAGGGGCAGCCCCAGCATTTT.

This CDR3 reads CASSVDPSGGHNEQFF. CDR3 coding DNA: TGTGCCAGCAGCGTAGATCCTAGCGGGGGCCACAATGAGCAGTTCTTC. The chain links TRBV9 to TRBJ2-1; 10 bases are a match to TRBD2. This CDR3 has 16 residues. Germline values: CDR1 SGDLS, CDR2 YYNGEE. V dropped 0 bases and J dropped 5; count of bases not matched to a gene: 5.

The V gene is TRBV4-1, the J gene TRBJ1-5, with unresolved D. V gave up 6 bases and J gave up 6 bases, with 21 bases separating them. Germline V gene lookup returns CDR1 MGHRA and CDR2 YSYEKL. The CDR3 length is 16 residues. CDR3 in DNA: TGCGCCAGCAGACCTAGCCCTATCTGGGATGGTCAGCCCCAGCATTTT. It translates to CASRPSPIWDGQPQHF.

The chain joins TRBV11-3 to TRBJ1-6, with D tentatively TRBD1 (6 bases). Deletions cut 4 bases from V and 13 bases from J, with 23 bases between. CDR3 length: 16 residues. The germline V gene encodes CDR1 SGHNT and CDR2 YENEEA. The CDR3 DNA reads TGTGCCAGCAGCTCCCGGCTCCGGGACAACCGATTGCCCCTCCACTTT. Its translation is CASSSRLRDNRLPLHF.

V usage is TRBV28 and J usage is TRBJ2-7, with 7 bases matching TRBD1. CDR3 length equals 14 residues. The germline V gene encodes CDR1 MDHEN and CDR2 SYDVKM. Trimming removed 5 bases from V and 3 bases from J; junction bases left unmatched: 7. This CDR3 reads CASSATGQIYEQYF. In DNA form, the CDR3 reads TGTGCCAGCAGTGCAACGGGACAGATCTACGAGCAGTACTTC.

This clone was counted once. As DNA, the CDR3 is TGTGCCAGCAGCCGACCCGGGACAGCCGTCTACGAGCAGTACTTC. It encodes CASSRPGTAVYEQYF. The chain has TRBV3-1 (or the pseudogene TRBV3-2) and TRBJ2-7; 7 positions agree with TRBD1. Germline V gene data show CDR1 as LGHDT and CDR2 as YNNKEL (reference sequence). Germline trimming cut 4 bases from V and 3 bases from J; bases unmatched to any gene: 9. The CDR3 runs 15 residues.

CDR3 in DNA: TGTGCCAGCAGTCATGCGAGTTACAGGGAATACACCATATATTTT. It encodes CASSHASYREYTIYF. The chain has TRBV28 and TRBJ1-3, with D possibly matching TRBD1 (6 bases). V was cut by 5 bases and J by 8 bases, with 19 bases left in between. Germline CDR1 and CDR2: MDHEN and SYDVKM. The CDR3 has 15 residues.

The gene calls are TRBV5-4 and TRBJ2-7; TRBD2 aligns across 7 bases. Per the germline V gene, CDR1 is SGHNT and CDR2 is YYREEE (reference sequence). With 3 bases clipped from V and 0 bases from J, the junction kept 3 bases outside the gene matches. There are 14 residues in the CDR3. DNA for the CDR3: TGTGCCAGCAGCTCGCCGGGAGGCTCCTACGAGCAGTACTTC. Amino acids: CASSSPGGSYEQYF.

The chain employs TRBV7-6 and TRBJ2-3; TRBD1 aligns across 8 bases. The CDR3 runs to 16 residues. The V and J ends lost 3 bases and 0 bases, in that order; junction bases with no gene match: 5. Germline-derived CDR1 and CDR2 are SGHVS and FNYEAQ. This CDR3 reads CASSLDRTGSTDTQYF. CDR3 DNA: TGTGCCAGCAGCTTGGATCGGACAGGGAGCACAGATACGCAGTATTTT.

The chain joins TRBV19 to TRBJ1-1; no clear D. Germline V lookup: CDR1 LNHDA, CDR2 SQIVND (reference sequence). The CDR3 runs to 12 residues. Between the trimmed V and J ends, which lost 9 bases and 6 bases, there was a span of 14 bases. DNA for the CDR3: TGTGCCAGCCAGAAGCGGACGGCTGAAGCTTTCTTT. This sequence encodes CASQKRTAEAFF.

The rearrangement uses TRBV18 and TRBJ2-1; D may be TRBD1 (6 bases). Trimming removed 4 bases from V and 5 bases from J, with 18 bases in between. The CDR3 length is 16 residues. The germline V gene has CDR1 KGHSH and CDR2 LQKENI. CDR3 DNA sequence: TGTGCCAGCTCACTTAAAACAGGGTTTGGACACAATGAGCAGTTCTTC. Protein sequence: CASSLKTGFGHNEQFF.

The chain uses TRBV9 and TRBJ2-2; 12 bases line up with TRBD1. In germline, CDR1 is SGDLS, CDR2 YYNGEE. The ends lost 3 bases at V and 5 bases at J; junction bases unmatched: 14. The CDR3 spans 19 residues. The CDR3 here is CASSDPRDRGRISTGELFF. CDR3 DNA sequence: TGTGCCAGCAGCGACCCCCGGGACAGGGGGCGAATTTCAACCGGGGAGCTGTTTTTT.